The present TCR beta chain was sequenced within a study of blood T cell repertoires in COVID-19. The table came from immunoSEQ multiplex PCR; TCRdb's copy has only in-frame clones and leaves some out. The top ten hold over 2% of the sample, which has about 400,000 clones, 88% seen once. V shed 5 bases and J 8 bases; nucleotides not matched to a gene: 14. This CDR3 has 16 residues. Germline V gene sequence: CDR1 SEHNR, CDR2 FQNEAQ (reference sequence). The sequencing input was PBMCs or T cells enriched from blood (not recorded which). The rearrangement links TRBV7-9 to TRBJ1-2, with TRBD1 identical over 10 bases. This clonotype originated in a woman in her forties with acute COVID-19. The chain's CDR3 is CASSPSGQGISWGYTF. For the CDR3, the DNA is TGTGCCAGCAGCCCATCGGGACAGGGGATCTCGTGGGGCTACACCTTC.